Listed here are 18 T cell receptor beta chains from one sample, sequenced in a study of blood T cell repertoires in COVID-19. Here immunoSEQ multiplex PCR was the method, and the copy in TCRdb shows in-frame clones only, minus some. The sample has roughly 160,000 clones, just over 85% seen once. The source material was peripheral blood. The receptors were sampled from a middle-aged man with active or convalescent COVID-19.

Remarks on this clone: Other DNA sequences in the sample encode the same CDR3. The chain has TRBV24-1 and TRBJ2-1, with TRBD2 matching 9 bases. Losses at the gene ends were 2 bases for V and 6 bases for J; bases not matched to a gene: 16. Germline V gene sequence: CDR1 KGHDR, CDR2 SFDVKD. This CDR3 is built from 19 residues. For the CDR3, the DNA is TGTGCCACCAGTGATTCGCAACTGGCGGGAGGGCCTTTTGGCAATGAGCAGTTCTTC. Encoded protein: CATSDSQLAGGPFGNEQFF.

The chain couples TRBV19 to TRBJ1-1, with 7 bases that match TRBD1. The CDR3 consists of 15 residues. Germline V gives CDR1 LNHDA, CDR2 SQIVND (reference sequence). Trimming took 4 bases from V and 4 from J; bases not matched to a gene: 9. The CDR3 region is CASSNPRGVSTEAFF. The DNA for the CDR3 is TGTGCCAGTAGTAACCCCAGGGGGGTTTCCACTGAAGCTTTCTTT.

The table lists this clone with a few counts. The V gene is TRBV3-1 (or the pseudogene TRBV3-2), the J gene TRBJ1-6; D unclear. The CDR3 consists of 17 residues. From germline, CDR1 is LGHDT and CDR2 YNNKEL (reference sequence). Trimming stripped 1 base from V and 0 bases from J, with 10 bases between. The CDR3 sequence is CASSQGGRSSYNSPLHF. The CDR3 coding sequence is TGTGCCAGCAGCCAAGGAGGGAGGAGCTCCTATAATTCACCCCTCCACTTT.

This chain links TRBV30 with TRBJ1-4; 8 bases agree with TRBD1. Germline CDR1 and CDR2: GTSNPN and SVGIG (reference sequence). The ends lost 3 bases at V and 8 bases at J; junction bases unmatched: 5. The CDR3 extends over 13 amino acids. CDR3 coding DNA: TGTGCCTGGAGCGACGGACAGGGCGAAAAACTGTTTTTT. Encoded protein: CAWSDGQGEKLFF.

A remark on this clone: The junction departs from the called germline gene at one end, perhaps through a read error. This rearrangement joins TRBV2 to TRBJ1-3; tentatively, D is TRBD1 (6 bases). This CDR3 region has 10 residues. Germline V gene lookup returns CDR1 SNHLY and CDR2 FYNNEI. The CDR3 nucleotides read TGTGCCAGCGGCCAGGGGCCCTCGGATTTT. Amino acid sequence: CASGQGPSDF.

The J gene is TRBJ2-3, the V gene TRBV18; 8 positions agree with TRBD2. The CDR3 loop spans 14 amino acids. Trimming cost V 6 bases and J 4 bases; bases outside gene matches: 6. Germline V CDR1 and CDR2: KGHSH, LQKENI. CDR3: CASSPGGGPDTQYF. The CDR3 region has the DNA TGTGCCAGCTCCCCCGGGGGGGGCCCAGATACGCAGTATTTT.

The chain uses TRBV5-1 and TRBJ1-1; D gene uncertain. The CDR3 covers 15 residues. Looked up from germline, CDR1 is SGHRS and CDR2 is YFSETQ. V was pared by 0 bases and J by 1 base, with 10 bases between. CDR3 loop: CASSLVGTGNTEAFF. The CDR3 nucleotides are TGCGCCAGCAGCTTGGTTGGTACCGGGAACACTGAAGCTTTCTTT.

The chain carries TRBV11-3 and TRBJ2-7; 9 nucleotides agree with TRBD1. Germline V lookup: CDR1 SGHNT, CDR2 YENEEA. The CDR3 extends over 17 amino acids. Trimming took 1 base from V and 2 from J; bases not matched to a gene: 9. In DNA, the CDR3 is TGTGCCAGCAGCTTAGGAATTAGGACAGGGGACACCTACGAGCAGTACTTC. It yields the protein CASSLGIRTGDTYEQYF.

The CDR3 region is CASSFLAGLAKNIQYF. In DNA form, the CDR3 reads TGTGCCAGCAGTTTTCTAGCCGGACTAGCCAAAAACATTCAGTACTTC. The V and J genes are TRBV27 and TRBJ2-4; TRBD2 is a possible D gene (5 bases). Trimming removed 3 bases at V and 0 bases at J, with 12 bases between. The germline gives CDR1 MNHEY, CDR2 SMNVEV (reference sequence). This CDR3 contains 16 residues.

The V and J genes are TRBV28 and TRBJ1-5; D is unresolved. The ends were cut back, 1 base at V and 8 bases at J, with 6 bases in the middle. CDR1 MDHEN and CDR2 SYDVKM come from the germline V gene. The CDR3 consists of 12 residues. CDR3 sequence: CASSLLEKPQHF. CDR3 coding DNA: TGTGCCAGCAGTTTATTAGAGAAGCCCCAGCATTTT.

The genes are TRBV11-2 and TRBJ2-3; 9 bases are shared with TRBD1. CDR3 length: 15 residues. The J segment lost 6 bases and the V segment lost 5 bases, leaving 9 bases of the junction unmatched. CDR1 SGHAT and CDR2 FQNNGV come from the germline V gene. This chain's CDR3 is CASSVTGTGKDTQYF. CDR3 in DNA: TGTGCCAGCAGCGTAACCGGGACAGGGAAGGATACGCAGTATTTT. The full variable domain, its missing parts supplied by reference TRBV11-2 and TRBJ2-3, is EAGVAQSPRYKIIEKRQSVAFWCNPISGHATLYWYQQILGQGPKLLIQFQNNGVVDDSQLPKDRFSAERLKGVDSTLKIQPAKLEDSAVYLCASSVTGTGKDTQYFGPGTRLTVL.

This clone has a single count. The chain links TRBV27 to TRBJ2-1; unclear D gene. From germline, CDR1 is MNHEY and CDR2 SMNVEV (reference sequence). CDR3 length equals 14 residues. Trimming cost V 10 bases and J 6 bases, with 19 bases left between them. In DNA, the CDR3 is TGTGCCACACGTTACGTGCCATACATCAATGAGCAGTTCTTC. Translated: CATRYVPYINEQFF.

This chain links TRBV24-1 with TRBJ2-3, with D maybe TRBD1 (5 bases). CDR3 length: 15 amino acids. V lost 0 bases to trimming and J lost 0 bases, with 6 bases between them. Germline assignment: CDR1 KGHDR and CDR2 SFDVKD. The CDR3 spells CATSDLAGSTDTQYF. The DNA for the CDR3 is TGTGCCACCAGTGATTTGGCAGGGAGCACAGATACGCAGTATTTT.

The chain uses TRBV27 and TRBJ1-6; D perhaps matches TRBD1 (6 bases). CDR1 MNHEY and CDR2 SMNVEV come from the germline V gene (reference sequence). V was cut by 6 bases and J by 6 bases, with 9 bases left in between. The CDR3 is 13 residues long. The CDR3 protein is CASRRQVNSPLHF. The CDR3 DNA reads as TGTGCCAGCAGGCGACAGGTTAATTCACCCCTCCACTTT.

The genes are TRBV5-4 and TRBJ1-4, with 8 positions matching TRBD1. V was pared by 4 bases and J by 6 bases, with 8 bases of the junction left unmatched. Germline CDR1 SGHNT, CDR2 YYREEE (reference sequence). The CDR3 length is 15 residues. CDR3 sequence: CASSNKTGADEKLFF. The CDR3 nucleotides are TGTGCCAGCAGCAATAAGACAGGGGCGGATGAAAAACTGTTTTTT.

The chain is built from TRBV30 and TRBJ2-5; maybe TRBD2 (6 bases). The V and J ends lost 2 bases and 3 bases respectively, with 19 bases between them. The CDR3 length is 16 residues. Germline CDR1 GTSNPN, CDR2 SVGIG (reference sequence). CDR3 sequence (DNA): TGTGCCTGGAGTCCCCGGACTATAGTTCGGAAAGAGACCCAGTACTTC. Protein sequence: CAWSPRTIVRKETQYF.

CDR3 sequence reads: CASSQDRGADGYTF. The CDR3 DNA reads as TGTGCCAGCTCTCAGGACAGGGGGGCGGACGGCTACACCTTC. The rearrangement uses TRBV18 and TRBJ1-2; TRBD1 matches 10 bases. There are 14 residues in the CDR3. Per germline, CDR1 KGHSH and CDR2 LQKENI. J was trimmed by 8 bases and V by 6 bases; bases with no gene match: 9.

The J gene is TRBJ1-2, the V gene TRBV19, with a tentative D call TRBD1 (5 bases). Between the trimmed V and J ends, which lost 1 base and 7 bases, there was a span of 13 bases. The CDR3 runs to 14 residues. In germline, CDR1 is LNHDA, CDR2 SQIVND (reference sequence). In nucleotides, the CDR3 is TGTGCCAGTAGTATAGGGGCCAGGAGGGGTGGCTACACCTTC. Amino acid sequence: CASSIGARRGGYTF.